The subject of this entry is one T cell receptor beta chain. Antigen specificity is unknown. TCRB transcripts that were expressed got sequenced, as all of the isolated RNA had been reverse transcribed. The average read count of naive, central memory and regulatory T cell samples was about 3.3 million. Assay: immunoSEQ multiplex PCR; the TCRdb copy retains only in-frame clones and omits some. This sample has about 900,000 clones, with 17% found just once. This sample is part of a study of beta chain features in type 1 diabetes. Study overall: Cell yields, age and gender were similar between patients and healthy donors.

General study results and limits: Type 1 diabetes patients had moderately but significantly shorter TCRB CDR3s in all four CD4+ subsets. PCR, the amplification step, might favor shorter templates, equally in patients and controls.

V was shortened by 6 bases and J by 14 bases, with 19 bases between the two germline ends. This CDR3 contains 13 residues. Germline values: CDR1 MNHNS, CDR2 SASEGT. This rearrangement joins TRBV6-1 to TRBJ2-2; no firm D call. Sequencing used naive CD4+ T cells from blood. This TCR came from a woman younger than 35 in good health. CDR3 region: CASRALGLGELFF. As DNA, the CDR3 is TGTGCCAGCAGAGCTTTAGGGTTAGGTGAACTGTTTTTT.